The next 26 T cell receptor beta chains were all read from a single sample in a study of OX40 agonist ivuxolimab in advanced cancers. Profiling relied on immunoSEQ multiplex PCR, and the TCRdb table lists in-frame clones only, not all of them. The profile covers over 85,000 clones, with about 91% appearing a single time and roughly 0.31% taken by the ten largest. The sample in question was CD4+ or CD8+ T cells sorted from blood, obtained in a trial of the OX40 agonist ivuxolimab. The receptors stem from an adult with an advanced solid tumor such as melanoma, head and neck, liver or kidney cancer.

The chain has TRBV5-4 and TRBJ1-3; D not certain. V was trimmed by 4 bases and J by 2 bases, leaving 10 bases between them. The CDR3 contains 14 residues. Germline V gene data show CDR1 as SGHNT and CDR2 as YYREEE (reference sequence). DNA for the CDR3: TGTGCCAGCAGCACCTGGATGGCTGGAAACACCATATATTTT. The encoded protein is CASSTWMAGNTIYF.

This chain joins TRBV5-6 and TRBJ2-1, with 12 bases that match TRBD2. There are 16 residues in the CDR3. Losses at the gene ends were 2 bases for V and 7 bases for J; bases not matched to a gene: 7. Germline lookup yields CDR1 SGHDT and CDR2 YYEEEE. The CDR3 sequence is CASSFRLTSGRNEQFF. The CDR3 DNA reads TGTGCCAGCAGCTTTCGGCTTACTAGCGGGAGGAATGAGCAGTTCTTC.

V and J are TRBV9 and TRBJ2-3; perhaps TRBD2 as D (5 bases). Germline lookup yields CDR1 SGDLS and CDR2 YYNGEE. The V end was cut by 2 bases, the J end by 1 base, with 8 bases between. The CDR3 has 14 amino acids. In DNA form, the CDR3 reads TGTGCCAGCAGCGTCCCCGGGGGCACAGATACGCAGTATTTT. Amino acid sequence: CASSVPGGTDTQYF.

The CDR3 protein is CASSTGTGGQETQYF. CDR3 DNA sequence: TGCGCCAGCAGCACTGGGACAGGAGGACAAGAGACCCAGTACTTC. The chain employs TRBV5-1 and TRBJ2-5, with 8 bases fitting TRBD1. V lost 4 bases and J lost 2; bases outside the gene matches: 7. The germline CDR1 and CDR2 sequences are SGHRS and YFSETQ. CDR3 length equals 15 residues.

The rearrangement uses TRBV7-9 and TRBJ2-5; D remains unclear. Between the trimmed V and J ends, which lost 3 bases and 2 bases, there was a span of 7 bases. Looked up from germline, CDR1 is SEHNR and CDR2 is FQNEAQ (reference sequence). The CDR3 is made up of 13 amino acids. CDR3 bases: TGTGCCAGCAGCTTGGGTCAGCAAGAGACCCAGTACTTC. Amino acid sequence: CASSLGQQETQYF.

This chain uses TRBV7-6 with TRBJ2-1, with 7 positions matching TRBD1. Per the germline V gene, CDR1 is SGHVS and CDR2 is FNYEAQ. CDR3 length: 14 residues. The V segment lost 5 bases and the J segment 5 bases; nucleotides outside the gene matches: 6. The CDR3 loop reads CASSQPQGDNEQFF. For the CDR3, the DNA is TGTGCCAGCAGCCAACCTCAGGGGGACAATGAGCAGTTCTTC.

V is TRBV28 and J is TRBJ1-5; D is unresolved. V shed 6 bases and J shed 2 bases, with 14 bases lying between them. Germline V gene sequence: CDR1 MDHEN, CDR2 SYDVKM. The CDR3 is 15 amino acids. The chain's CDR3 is CASSRGLAGNQPQHF. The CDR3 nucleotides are TGTGCCAGCAGCCGTGGATTAGCGGGCAATCAGCCCCAGCATTTT.

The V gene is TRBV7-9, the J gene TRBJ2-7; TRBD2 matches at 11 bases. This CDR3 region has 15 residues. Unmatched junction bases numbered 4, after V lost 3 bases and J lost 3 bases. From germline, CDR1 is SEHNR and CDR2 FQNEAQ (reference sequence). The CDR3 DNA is TGTGCCAGCAGCTTTAGTGGGACTAGCGGCTACGAGCAGTACTTC. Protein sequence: CASSFSGTSGYEQYF.

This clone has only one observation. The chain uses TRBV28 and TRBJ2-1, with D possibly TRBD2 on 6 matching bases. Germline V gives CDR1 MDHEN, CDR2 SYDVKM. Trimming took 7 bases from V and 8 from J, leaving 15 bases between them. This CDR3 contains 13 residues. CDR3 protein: CASKVGGHDEQFF. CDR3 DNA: TGTGCCAGCAAGGTGGGGGGTCACGATGAGCAGTTCTTC.

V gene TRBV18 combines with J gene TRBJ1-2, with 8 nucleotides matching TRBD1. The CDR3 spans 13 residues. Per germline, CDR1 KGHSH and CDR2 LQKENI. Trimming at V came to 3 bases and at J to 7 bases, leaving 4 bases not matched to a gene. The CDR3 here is CASSPRQGFGYTF. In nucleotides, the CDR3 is TGTGCCAGCTCACCTCGACAGGGGTTTGGCTACACCTTC.

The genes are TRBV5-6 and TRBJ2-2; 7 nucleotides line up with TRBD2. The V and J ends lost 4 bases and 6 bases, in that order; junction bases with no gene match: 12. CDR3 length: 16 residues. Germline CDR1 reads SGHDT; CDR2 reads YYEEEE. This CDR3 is CASSRGTRGRPGELFF. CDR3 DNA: TGTGCCAGCAGCCGCGGGACGCGGGGGAGACCCGGGGAGCTGTTTTTT.

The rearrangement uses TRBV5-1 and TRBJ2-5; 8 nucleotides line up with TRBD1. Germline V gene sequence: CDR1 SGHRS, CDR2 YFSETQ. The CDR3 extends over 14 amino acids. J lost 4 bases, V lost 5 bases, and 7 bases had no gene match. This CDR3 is CASRPTGGPETQYF. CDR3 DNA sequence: TGCGCCAGCAGGCCAACAGGGGGGCCAGAGACCCAGTACTTC.

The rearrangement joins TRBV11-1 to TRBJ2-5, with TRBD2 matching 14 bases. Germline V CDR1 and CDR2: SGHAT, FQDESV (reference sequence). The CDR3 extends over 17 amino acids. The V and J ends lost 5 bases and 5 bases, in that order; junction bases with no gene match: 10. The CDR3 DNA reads TGTGCCAGCAGCACCCCGACTAGCGGGAGGGCCAGGGAGACCCAGTACTTC. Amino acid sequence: CASSTPTSGRARETQYF.

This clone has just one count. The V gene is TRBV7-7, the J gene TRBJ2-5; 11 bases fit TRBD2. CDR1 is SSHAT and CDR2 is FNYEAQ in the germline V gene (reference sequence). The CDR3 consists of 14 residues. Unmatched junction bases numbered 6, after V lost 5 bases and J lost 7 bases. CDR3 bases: TGTGCCAGCAGCAAGGGACTAGCGGATACGACCCAGTACTTC. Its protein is CASSKGLADTTQYF. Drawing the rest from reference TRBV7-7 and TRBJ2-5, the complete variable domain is GAGVSQSPRYKVTKRGQDVTLRCDPISSHATLYWYQQALGQGPEFLTYFNYEAQPDKSGLPSDRFSAERPEGSISTLTIQRTEQRDSAMYRCASSKGLADTTQYFGPGTRLLVL.

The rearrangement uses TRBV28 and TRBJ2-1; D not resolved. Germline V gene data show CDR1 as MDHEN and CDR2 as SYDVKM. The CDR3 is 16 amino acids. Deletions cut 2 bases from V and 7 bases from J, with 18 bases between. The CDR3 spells CASSLRLGPQGNEQFF. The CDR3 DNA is TGTGCCAGCAGTTTAAGGCTGGGTCCTCAAGGGAATGAGCAGTTCTTC.

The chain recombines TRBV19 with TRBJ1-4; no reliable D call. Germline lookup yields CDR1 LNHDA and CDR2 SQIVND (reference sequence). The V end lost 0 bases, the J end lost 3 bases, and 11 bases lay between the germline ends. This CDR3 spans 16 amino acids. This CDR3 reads CASSIDDGFANEKLFF. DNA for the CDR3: TGTGCCAGTAGTATAGATGACGGGTTTGCTAATGAAAAACTGTTTTTT.

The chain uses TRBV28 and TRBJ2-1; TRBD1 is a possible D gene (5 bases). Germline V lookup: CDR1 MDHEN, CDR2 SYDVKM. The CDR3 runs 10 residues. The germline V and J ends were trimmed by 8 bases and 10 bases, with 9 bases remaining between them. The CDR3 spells CASRRTEQFF. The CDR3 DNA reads TGTGCCAGCCGCAGGACAGAGCAGTTCTTC.

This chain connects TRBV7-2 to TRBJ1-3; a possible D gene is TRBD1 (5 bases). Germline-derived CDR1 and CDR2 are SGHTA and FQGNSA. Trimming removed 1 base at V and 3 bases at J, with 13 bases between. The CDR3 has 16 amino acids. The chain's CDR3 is CASSLGGRLFGNTIYF. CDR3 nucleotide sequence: TGTGCCAGCAGCTTAGGGGGACGCCTCTTTGGAAACACCATATATTTT.

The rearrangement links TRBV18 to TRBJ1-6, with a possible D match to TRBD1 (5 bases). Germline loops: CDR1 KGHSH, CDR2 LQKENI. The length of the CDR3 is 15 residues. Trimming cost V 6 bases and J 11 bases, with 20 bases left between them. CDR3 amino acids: CASSQGDGPGTPLHF. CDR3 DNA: TGTGCCAGCTCCCAGGGAGACGGCCCTGGGACACCCCTCCACTTT.

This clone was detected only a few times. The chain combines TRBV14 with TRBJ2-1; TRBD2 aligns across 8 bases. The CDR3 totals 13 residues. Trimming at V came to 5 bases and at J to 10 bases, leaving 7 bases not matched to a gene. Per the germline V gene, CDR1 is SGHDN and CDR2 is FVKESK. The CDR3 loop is CASSATLAGEQFF. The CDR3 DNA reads TGTGCCAGCAGCGCAACCTTAGCGGGGGAGCAGTTCTTC.

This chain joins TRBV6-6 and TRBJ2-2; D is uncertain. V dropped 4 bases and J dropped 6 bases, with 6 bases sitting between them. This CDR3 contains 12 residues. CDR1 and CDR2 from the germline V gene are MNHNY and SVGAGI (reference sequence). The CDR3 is CASSSPAGELFF. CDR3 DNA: TGTGCCAGCAGTTCCCCCGCCGGGGAGCTGTTTTTT.

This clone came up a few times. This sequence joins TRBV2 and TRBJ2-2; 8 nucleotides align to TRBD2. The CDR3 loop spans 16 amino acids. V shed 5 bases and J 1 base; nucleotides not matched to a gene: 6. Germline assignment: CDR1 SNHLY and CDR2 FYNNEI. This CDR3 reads CASSYVAGRNTGELFF. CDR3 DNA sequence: TGTGCCAGCAGTTACGTAGCGGGGCGGAACACCGGGGAGCTGTTTTTT.

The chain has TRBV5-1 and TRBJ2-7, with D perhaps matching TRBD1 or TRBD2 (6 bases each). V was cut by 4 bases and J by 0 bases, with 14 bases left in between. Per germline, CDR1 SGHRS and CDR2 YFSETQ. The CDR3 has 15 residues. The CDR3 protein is CASSAGTRSSYEQYF. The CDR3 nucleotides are TGCGCCAGCAGCGCGGGGACACGGAGCTCCTACGAGCAGTACTTC.

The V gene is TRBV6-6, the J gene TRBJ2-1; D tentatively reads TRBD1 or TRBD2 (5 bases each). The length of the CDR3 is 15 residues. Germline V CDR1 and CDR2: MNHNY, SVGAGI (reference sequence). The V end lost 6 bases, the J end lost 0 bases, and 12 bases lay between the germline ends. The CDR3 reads CASRPGADSYNEQFF. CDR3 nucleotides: TGTGCCAGCAGACCCGGGGCGGACTCCTACAATGAGCAGTTCTTC.

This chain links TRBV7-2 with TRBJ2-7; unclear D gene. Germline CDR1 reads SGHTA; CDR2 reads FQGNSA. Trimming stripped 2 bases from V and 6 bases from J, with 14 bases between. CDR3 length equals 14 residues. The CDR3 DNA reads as TGTGCCAGCAGCTTAAATCTTCCAGGCTCCGAGCAGTACTTC. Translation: CASSLNLPGSEQYF.

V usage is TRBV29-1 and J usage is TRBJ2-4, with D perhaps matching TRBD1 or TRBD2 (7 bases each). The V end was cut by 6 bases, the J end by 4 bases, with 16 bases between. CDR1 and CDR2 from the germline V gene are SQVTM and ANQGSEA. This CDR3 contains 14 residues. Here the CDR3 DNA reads TGCAGCGTGATCATTCAGGGGGGGAAAAACATTCAGTACTTC. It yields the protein CSVIIQGGKNIQYF. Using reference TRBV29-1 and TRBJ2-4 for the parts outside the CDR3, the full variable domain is SAVISQKPSRDICQRGTSLTIQCQVDSQVTMMFWYRQQPGQSLTLIATANQGSEATYESGFVIDKFPISRPNLTFSTLTVSNMSPEDSSIYLCSVIIQGGKNIQYFGAGTRLSVL.